This T cell receptor beta chain originates from a study of monozygotic twins with inflammatory bowel disease. Broader study findings: Those with IBD had lower TCRbeta diversity (inverse Simpson) than their healthy co-twins did.

TCRdb re-called the 5' RACE reads; one entry per CDR3 protein, DNA not given. The table lists roughly 160,000 distinct CDR3 sequences, with less than 8% in the top ten. Remarks on this clonotype: Its matching antigen is unknown.

Looked up from germline, CDR1 is MNHEY and CDR2 is SMNVEV (reference sequence). The CDR3 is 17 amino acids. This clonotype originated in a human donor with ulcerative colitis or Crohn's disease, or a healthy co-twin of an affected twin (not recorded which). The sequenced material came from blood. The V and J genes are TRBV27 and TRBJ2-2; absent DNA, TCRdb's TRBD2 call cannot be checked. Here the CDR3 reads CASSFASGRAYTGELFF.